This entry features one T cell receptor (beta chain) sequence. This record belongs to a study of blood T cell repertoires in COVID-19. Study-wide background: Both acute and convalescent COVID-19 samples were obtained from the United States, Italy and Spain.

Germline CDR1 reads SGDLS; CDR2 reads YYNGEE. J gave up 6 bases and V 5 bases, and 8 bases lay outside the gene matches. The CDR3 consists of 15 residues. In the original workflow: Estimated nucleated cell counts came from reference gene primer amplification. This table comes from immunoSEQ multiplex PCR, and its TCRdb copy is limited to in-frame clones, with some not included. V, J and clone size are those of that table, while D and trimming were read from the DNA. Here the sample spans 250,000 to 300,000 clones, roughly 88% being singletons. All enrollees were roughly 18 to 89 years old and from 20 to 30 US areas. Allocation to cohorts depended on clinical history reported by the participants.

The chain employs TRBV9 and TRBJ2-1; 10 nucleotides agree with TRBD2. The sample was PBMCs or T cells enriched from blood (not recorded which). The clonotype originates from a woman in her 40s with acute COVID-19. CDR3 DNA: TGTGCCAGCAGTGCCAGCGGGGGGGCCATCAATGAGCAGTTCTTC. Its protein is CASSASGGAINEQFF.